The 2 T cell receptor beta chains below come from one sample, sequenced in a study of blood T cell repertoires in COVID-19. Produced via immunoSEQ multiplex PCR; TCRdb's table is partial and in-frame only. Here the sample spans 300,000 to 400,000 clones, more than 75% being singletons. Sequencing used peripheral blood. Receptors originate from a woman between 55 and 75 years old with COVID-19, enrolled during active disease.

J is TRBJ2-3 and V is TRBV27, with TRBD2 matching 7 bases. Germline lookup yields CDR1 MNHEY and CDR2 SMNVEV (reference sequence). The junction had 3 bases not matched to a gene; V was cut back by 4 bases and J by 5 bases. The CDR3 is 13 residues long. CDR3 DNA: TGTGCCAGCAGTTCGGGACTACGAGATACGCAGTATTTT. Its translation is CASSSGLRDTQYF.

This chain links TRBV5-6 with TRBJ1-2; weak D call: TRBD1 (6 bases). CDR1 and CDR2 from the germline V gene are SGHDT and YYEEEE. The V and J ends lost 9 bases and 8 bases respectively, with 17 bases between them. There are 12 residues in the CDR3. This CDR3 is CATSTGYVGYTF. The CDR3 bases are TGTGCCACCTCTACAGGGTATGTGGGCTACACCTTC.